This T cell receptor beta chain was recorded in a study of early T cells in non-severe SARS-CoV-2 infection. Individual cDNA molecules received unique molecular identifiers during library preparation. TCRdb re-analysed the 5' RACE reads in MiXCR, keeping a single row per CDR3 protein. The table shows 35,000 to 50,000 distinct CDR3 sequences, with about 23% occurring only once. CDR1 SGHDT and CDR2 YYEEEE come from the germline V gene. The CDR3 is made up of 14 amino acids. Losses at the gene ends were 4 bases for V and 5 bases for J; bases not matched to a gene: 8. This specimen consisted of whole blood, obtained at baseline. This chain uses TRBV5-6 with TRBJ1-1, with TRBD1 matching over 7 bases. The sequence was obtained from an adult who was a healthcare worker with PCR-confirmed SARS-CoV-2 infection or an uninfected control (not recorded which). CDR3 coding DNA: TGTGCCAGCAGCCTACAGGGGTTGGAGACTGAAGCTTTCTTT. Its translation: CASSLQGLETEAFF. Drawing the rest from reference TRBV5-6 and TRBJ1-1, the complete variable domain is DAGVTQSPTHLIKTRGQQVTLRCSPKSGHDTVSWYQQALGQGPQFIFQYYEEEERQRGNFPDRFSGHQFPNYSSELNVNALLLGDSALYLCASSLQGLETEAFFGQGTRLTVV.